This T cell receptor beta chain was profiled in a study of T-cell memory formation after mild COVID-19. This CDR3 spans 12 amino acids. V was trimmed by 8 bases and J by 6 bases, leaving 11 bases between them. In germline, CDR1 is ENHRY, CDR2 SYGVKD. TCR alpha and TCR beta cDNA libraries carrying sample barcodes and UMIs were produced by 5'RACE using constant-segment primers. One entry per CDR3 protein, called by TCRdb with MiXCR from the 5' RACE reads. Found here are roughly 480,000 distinct CDR3 sequences, roughly 25% of them singletons; the top ten hold 12%. The chain couples TRBV10-3 to TRBJ2-1; no reliable D call. The source material was PBMCs or a T cell subset sorted from them (not recorded which). The sequence derives from an adult woman who had mild COVID-19 (a few samples of this study predate the infection). Cell type and time point are not known. This CDR3 reads CAIGASFNEQFF. The CDR3 DNA reads as TGTGCCATCGGCGCCAGCTTCAATGAGCAGTTCTTC.